This entry features one T cell receptor (beta chain) sequence. The antigen is unknown. These data are taken from a study of T cell responses to AZD1222 COVID-19 vaccine. Findings and caveats of the study: Clonal diversity was possibly underestimated; the donors were predominantly white British and more often female.

Timing groups of about 4 and about 12 weeks for second doses were pooled. V gave up 6 bases and J gave up 4 bases; unmatched junction bases: 6. CDR1 ENHRY and CDR2 SYGVKD come from the germline V gene. The CDR3 has 14 residues. Profiled with immunoSEQ multiplex PCR; TCRdb holds only in-frame clones, not every one. The sample records about 81,000 clones, about 89% being singletons. This chain joins TRBV10-3 and TRBJ1-1, with 9 bases that match TRBD1. The sequenced sample was peripheral blood, obtained 28 days after the second AZD1222 dose. The TCR originated in an adult who received the AZD1222 COVID-19 vaccine. CDR3 sequence: CAISPGTGPTEAFF. The CDR3 DNA follows: TGTGCCATCAGCCCCGGGACAGGGCCCACTGAAGCTTTCTTT.